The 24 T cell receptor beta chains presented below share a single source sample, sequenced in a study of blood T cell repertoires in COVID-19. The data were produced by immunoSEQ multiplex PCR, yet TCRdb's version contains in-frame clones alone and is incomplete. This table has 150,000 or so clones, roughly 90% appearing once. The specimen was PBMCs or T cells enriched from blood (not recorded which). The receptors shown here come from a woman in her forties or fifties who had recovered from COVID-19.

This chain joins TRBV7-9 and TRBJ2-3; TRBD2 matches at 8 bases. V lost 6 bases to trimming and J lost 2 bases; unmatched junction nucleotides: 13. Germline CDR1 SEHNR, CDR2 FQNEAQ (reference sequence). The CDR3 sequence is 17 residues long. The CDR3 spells CASRTTGGAVTTDTQYF. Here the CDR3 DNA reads TGTGCCAGCAGAACGACCGGGGGGGCCGTAACCACAGATACGCAGTATTTT.

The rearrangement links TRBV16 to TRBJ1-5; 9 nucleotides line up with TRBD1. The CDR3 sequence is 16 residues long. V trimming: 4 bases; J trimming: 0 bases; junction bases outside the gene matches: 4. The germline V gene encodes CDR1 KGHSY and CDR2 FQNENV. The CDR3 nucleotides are TGTGCCAGCAGCCGTACAGGGGGCCTTAGCAATCAGCCCCAGCATTTT. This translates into CASSRTGGLSNQPQHF.

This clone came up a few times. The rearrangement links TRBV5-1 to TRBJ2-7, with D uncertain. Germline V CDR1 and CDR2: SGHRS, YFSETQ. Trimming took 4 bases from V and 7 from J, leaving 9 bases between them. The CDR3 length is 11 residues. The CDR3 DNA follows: TGCGCCAGCAGCGACCTCGGGGAGCAGTACTTC. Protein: CASSDLGEQYF.

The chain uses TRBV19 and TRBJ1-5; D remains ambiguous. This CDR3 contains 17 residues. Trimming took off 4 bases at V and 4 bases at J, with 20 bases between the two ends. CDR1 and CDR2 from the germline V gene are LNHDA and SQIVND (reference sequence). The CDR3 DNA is TGTGCCAGTAGTACCCTCTCTCCTACGACAACAAATCAGCCCCAGCATTTT. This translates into CASSTLSPTTTNQPQHF.

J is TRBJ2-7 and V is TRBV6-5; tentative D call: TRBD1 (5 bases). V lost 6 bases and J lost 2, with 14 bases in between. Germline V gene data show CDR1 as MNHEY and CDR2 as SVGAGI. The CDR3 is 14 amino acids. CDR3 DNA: TGTGCCAGCAGCCCGTCCAGGGTAACCTACGAGCAGTACTTC. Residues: CASSPSRVTYEQYF.

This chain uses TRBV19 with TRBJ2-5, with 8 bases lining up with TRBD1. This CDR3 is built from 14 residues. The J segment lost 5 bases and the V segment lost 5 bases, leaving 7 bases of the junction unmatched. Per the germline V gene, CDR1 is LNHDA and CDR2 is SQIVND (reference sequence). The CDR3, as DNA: TGTGCCAGTAGTCCCGGACAGGGCGGGGAGACCCAGTACTTC. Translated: CASSPGQGGETQYF.

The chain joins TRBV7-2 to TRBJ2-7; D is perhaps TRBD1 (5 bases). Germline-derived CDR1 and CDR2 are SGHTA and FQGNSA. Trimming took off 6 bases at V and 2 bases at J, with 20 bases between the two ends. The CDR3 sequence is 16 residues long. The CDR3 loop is CASSPRGGGTTYEQYF. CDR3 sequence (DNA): TGTGCCAGCAGTCCTAGGGGCGGCGGAACAACCTACGAGCAGTACTTC. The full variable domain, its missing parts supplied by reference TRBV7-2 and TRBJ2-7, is GAGVSQSPSNKVTEKGKDVELRCDPISGHTALYWYRQSLGQGLEFLIYFQGNSAPDKSGLPSDRFSAERTGGSVSTLTIQRTQQEDSAVYLCASSPRGGGTTYEQYFGPGTRLTVT.

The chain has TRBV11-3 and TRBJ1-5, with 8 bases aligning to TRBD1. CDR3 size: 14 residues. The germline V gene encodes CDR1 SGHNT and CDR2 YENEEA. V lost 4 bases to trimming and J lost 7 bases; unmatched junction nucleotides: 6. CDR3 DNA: TGTGCCAGCAGCTCGCAGGGGGCGGGACAGCCCCAGCATTTT. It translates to CASSSQGAGQPQHF.

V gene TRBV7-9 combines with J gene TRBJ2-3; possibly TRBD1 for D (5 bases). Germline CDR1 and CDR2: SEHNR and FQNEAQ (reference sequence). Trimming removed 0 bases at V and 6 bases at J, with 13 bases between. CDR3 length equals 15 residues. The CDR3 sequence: CASSLAGFRQDTQYF. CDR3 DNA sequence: TGTGCCAGCAGCTTAGCGGGGTTTCGACAGGATACGCAGTATTTT.

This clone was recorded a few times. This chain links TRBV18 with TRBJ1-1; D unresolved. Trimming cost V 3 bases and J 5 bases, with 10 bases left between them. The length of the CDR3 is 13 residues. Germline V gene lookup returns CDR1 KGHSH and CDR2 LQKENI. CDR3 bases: TGTGCCAGCTCACCTTATCGGGGAACTGAAGCTTTCTTT. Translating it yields CASSPYRGTEAFF.

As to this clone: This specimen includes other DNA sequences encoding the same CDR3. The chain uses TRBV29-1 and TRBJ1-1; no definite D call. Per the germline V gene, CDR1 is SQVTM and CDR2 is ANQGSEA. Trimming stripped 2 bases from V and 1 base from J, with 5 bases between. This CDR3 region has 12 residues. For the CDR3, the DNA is TGCAGCGTTGAATCAGGGAACACTGAAGCTTTCTTT. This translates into CSVESGNTEAFF.

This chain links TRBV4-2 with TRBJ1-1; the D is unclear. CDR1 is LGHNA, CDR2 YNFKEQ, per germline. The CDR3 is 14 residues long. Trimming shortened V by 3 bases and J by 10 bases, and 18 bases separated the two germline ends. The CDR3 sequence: CASSHPRAVLVAFF. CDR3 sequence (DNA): TGTGCCAGCAGCCACCCGAGAGCCGTGTTGGTAGCTTTCTTT.

The CDR3 spells CASMQDLNTEAFF. The CDR3 DNA sequence: TGTGCCAGCATGCAGGATCTGAACACTGAAGCTTTCTTT. The rearrangement links TRBV11-1 to TRBJ1-1; the D is unclear. V was trimmed by 7 bases and J by 0 bases, leaving 9 bases between them. The CDR3 contains 13 residues. Per germline, CDR1 SGHAT and CDR2 FQDESV (reference sequence).

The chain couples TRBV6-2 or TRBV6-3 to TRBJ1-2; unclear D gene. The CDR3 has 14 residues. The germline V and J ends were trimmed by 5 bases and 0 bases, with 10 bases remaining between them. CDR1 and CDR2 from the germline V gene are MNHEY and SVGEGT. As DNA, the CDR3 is TGTGCCAGCAGTCTGGACTGGACTAACTATGGCTACACCTTC. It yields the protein CASSLDWTNYGYTF.

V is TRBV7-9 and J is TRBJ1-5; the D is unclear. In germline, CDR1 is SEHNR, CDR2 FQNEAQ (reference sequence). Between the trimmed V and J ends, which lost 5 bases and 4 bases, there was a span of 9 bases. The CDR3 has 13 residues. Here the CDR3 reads CASSKEGNQPQHF. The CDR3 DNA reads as TGTGCCAGCAGCAAGGAGGGAAATCAGCCCCAGCATTTT.

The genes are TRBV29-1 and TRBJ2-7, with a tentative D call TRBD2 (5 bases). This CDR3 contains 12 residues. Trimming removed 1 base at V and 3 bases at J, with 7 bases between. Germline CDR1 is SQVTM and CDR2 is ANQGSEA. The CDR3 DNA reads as TGCAGCGTTGAAGGGGAGAGCTACGAGCAGTACTTC. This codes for CSVEGESYEQYF.

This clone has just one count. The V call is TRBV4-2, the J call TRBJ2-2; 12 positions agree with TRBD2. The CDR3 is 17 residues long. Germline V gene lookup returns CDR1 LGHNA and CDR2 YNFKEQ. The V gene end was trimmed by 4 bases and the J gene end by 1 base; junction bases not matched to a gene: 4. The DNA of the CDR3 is TGTGCCAGCAGCCTTTGGACTAGCGGGGTGAACACCGGGGAGCTGTTTTTT. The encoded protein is CASSLWTSGVNTGELFF.

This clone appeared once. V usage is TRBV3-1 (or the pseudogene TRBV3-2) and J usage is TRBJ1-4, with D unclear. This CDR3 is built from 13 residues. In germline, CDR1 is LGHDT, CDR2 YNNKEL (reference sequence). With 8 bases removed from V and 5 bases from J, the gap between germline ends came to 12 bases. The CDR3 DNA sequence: TGTGCCAGCGAATCGAACAGAAATGAAAAACTGTTTTTT. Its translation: CASESNRNEKLFF.

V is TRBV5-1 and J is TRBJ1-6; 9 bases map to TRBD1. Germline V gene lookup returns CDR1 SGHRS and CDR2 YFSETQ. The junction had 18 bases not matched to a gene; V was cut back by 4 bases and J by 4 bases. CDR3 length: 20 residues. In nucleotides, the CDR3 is TGCGCCAGCAGCGATAGAGGACAGGGGCCGTCTTCAATTTATAATTCACCCCTCCACTTT. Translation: CASSDRGQGPSSIYNSPLHF.

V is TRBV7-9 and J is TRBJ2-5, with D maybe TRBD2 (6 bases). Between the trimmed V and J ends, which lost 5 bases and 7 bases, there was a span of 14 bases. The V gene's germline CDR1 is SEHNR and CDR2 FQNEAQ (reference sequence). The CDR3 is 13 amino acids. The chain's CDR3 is CASSPGLGGTQYF. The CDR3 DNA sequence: TGTGCCAGCAGCCCTGGCTTGGGGGGGACCCAGTACTTC.

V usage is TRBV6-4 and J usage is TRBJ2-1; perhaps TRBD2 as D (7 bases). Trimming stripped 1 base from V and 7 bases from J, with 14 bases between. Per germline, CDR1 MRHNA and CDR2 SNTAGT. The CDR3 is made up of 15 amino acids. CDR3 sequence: CASSDLGGRRNEQFF. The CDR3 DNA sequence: TGTGCCAGCAGTGACTTGGGGGGGCGTAGAAATGAGCAGTTCTTC.

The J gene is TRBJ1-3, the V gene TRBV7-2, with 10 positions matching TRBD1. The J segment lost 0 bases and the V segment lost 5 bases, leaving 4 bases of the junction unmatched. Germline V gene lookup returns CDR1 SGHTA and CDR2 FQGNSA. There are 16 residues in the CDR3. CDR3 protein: CASSPRDRGSGNTIYF. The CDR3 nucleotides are TGTGCCAGCAGCCCCCGGGACAGGGGCTCTGGAAACACCATATATTTT.

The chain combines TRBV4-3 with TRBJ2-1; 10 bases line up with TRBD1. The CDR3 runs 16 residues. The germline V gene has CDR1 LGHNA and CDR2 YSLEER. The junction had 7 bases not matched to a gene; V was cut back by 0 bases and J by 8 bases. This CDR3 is CASSQDRGTGAHEQFF. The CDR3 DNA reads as TGCGCCAGCAGCCAAGATCGAGGGACAGGGGCCCATGAGCAGTTCTTC.

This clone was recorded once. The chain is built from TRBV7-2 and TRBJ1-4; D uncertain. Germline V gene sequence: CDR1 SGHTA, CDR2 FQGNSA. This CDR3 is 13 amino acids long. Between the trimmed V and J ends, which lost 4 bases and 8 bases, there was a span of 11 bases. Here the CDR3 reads CASSSSGKEKLFF. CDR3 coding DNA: TGTGCCAGCAGCTCATCGGGGAAGGAAAAACTGTTTTTT.